This paragraph reports one T cell receptor beta chain. The antigen this receptor binds is unknown. Base qualities are not recorded, but no much larger clone differs from it by a single base. Ophthalmopathy patients had moderately to severely active disease, with a Clinical Activity Score of 3 or more, a NOSPECS grade of 4 or more, and a disease duration of less than 3 months. Patients with uncontrolled infections, other autoimmune diseases, pregnancy or lactation were excluded. Clinical symptoms, serum thyroxine and TRAb, thyroid ultrasound, and orbital computed tomography formed the basis for the diagnoses. Ficoll-Paque density gradient centrifugation was used to isolate PBMCs from 9.5 to 10 ml of fresh peripheral blood. Total RNA was extracted using Trizol reagent, and RNA quality was assessed on an Agilent 2100 Bioanalyzer. V lost 1 base and J lost 3 bases, and the count of bases not matched to a germline gene is 2. From its cysteine to its phenylalanine, the CDR3 spans 15 amino acids. The only DNA kept is the CDR3, 45 bases in frame from the first base. Reading the germline V gene gives CDR1 SGHRS and CDR2 YFSETQ.

Amplification of TCR beta CDR3 regions was carried out from RNA transcripts. The first round of RT-PCR for the TCR CDR3 was performed with the HTBI primer set and the Qiagen OneStep RT-PCR kit. The libraries were constructed in a second round of multiplex PCR and then size-selected and purified. Paired-end sequencing of the libraries was performed with 100 bp reads on an Illumina HiSeq2000. The paper's data handling went like this. SOAPnuke was used to process the raw data, removing reads that contained adapters or uncalled bases, had a mean Phred below 15, or lacked an exact match to the constant primer or identifier. High-quality paired reads were merged with COPE v1.2.5, and unique nucleotide sequences were defined as clonotypes. Clonotypes were aligned to IMGT TRBV, TRBD and TRBJ reference segments using MiTCR v1.1. The analysis included only V-J combinations with a frequency above 0.0001, which together covered 98% to 99.2% of the repertoires. A TCS score was defined as the ratio of F50 (clonal expansion) to E x V (chaos), with BLOSUM62-based TCRdist applied between CDR3 peptides within each V-J. Welch's t-statistics and random forest reduced 500 to 550 V-J features to 13, which were used in a naive Bayes classifier (R e1071). TCRdb redid the processing of the public reads, applying fastp at Q25 and MiXCR, and retained in-frame beta chains. CDR3 protein sequences are deduplicated, and each keeps its most common genes and DNA. The V and J calls here are based on TCRdb, not the publication. For this sample the table gives hundreds of thousands of distinct CDR3 sequences, of which about 20% were detected only once. In total, the top ten clones hold about 60% of the sample.

This sample is part of a study of T cells in Graves' hyperthyroidism and ophthalmopathy (dated by TCRdb to about 2019). For context, the study as a whole: Peripheral blood samples were taken at initial diagnosis, before any treatment was given. A discovery cohort of about a hundred patients, approximately 44 with Graves' ophthalmopathy and 55 to 60 with stable Graves' hyperthyroidism, was used to find distinguishing TCR V-J signatures. An independent validation cohort of around 20 hyperthyroidism patients and about 15 patients who later progressed to ophthalmopathy tested prospective prediction of ophthalmopathy. For training and testing, the 95 to 100 patients in the discovery cohort were randomly divided in a 7:3 ratio. Thyroid tissue and blood T-cell repertoires from more than 5 Graves' hyperthyroidism patients were also compared in the study. Once sampling was done, hyperthyroidism patients were given methimazole at a starting dose of 30 mg daily, whereas ophthalmopathy patients were given high-dose intravenous methylprednisolone. The paper reports TCR Vbeta CDR3 sequencing of approximately 130 peripheral blood samples: 43 ophthalmopathy, about 75 hyperthyroidism and around 17 progressor patients. Here is what the overall study found, with its caveats: During validation, the model predicted progression to ophthalmopathy a median of about 5.9 months ahead of onset, with around 65% sensitivity and around 73% specificity. No statistical method was used to set the sample size in advance, and investigators knew the group allocation. Most expanded thyroid clonotypes (frequency above 0.001) were also found in blood, which suggests that blood repertoires may mirror thyroid immune responses. A 13 V-J signature model separated ophthalmopathy from stable hyperthyroidism, with 87.88% sensitivity and approximately 81% specificity in cross-validation and 80%/75% in testing.

Sequencing used blood. The V and J genes are TRBV5-1 and TRBJ2-1; TRBD2 matches 9 bases in the middle. The TCR was taken from a man aged 30-40 years with Graves' ophthalmopathy. The CDR3 loop reads CASSLSTSGYNEQFF. The nucleotide sequence reads as follows: TGCGCCAGCAGCTTGTCGACTAGCGGCTACAATGAGCAGTTCTTC.